Described below is a single T cell receptor (beta chain) sequence and its context. This receptor's antigen is unknown. No qualities accompany the bases; no much larger clone lies one base away. TCRbeta CDR3 regions were amplified from genomic DNA using the immunoSEQ Assay, a bias-controlled multiplex PCR. Turning to the authors' computational methods: Within the assay, amplification of reference gene primers was used to estimate how many nucleated cells each sample contained. To quantify the absolute abundance of each unique TCRbeta CDR3 rearrangement, sequence reads were collapsed and filtered. For each sample, productive Simpson clonality was calculated by taking the square root of Simpson's diversity index across productive rearrangements. What TCRdb holds here is the immuneACCESS table cut down to in-frame rearrangements. Part of the clones is not present; checked against another copy, under half of the missing clones reflect an unresolved V gene, and the others are unexplained. Clone size and V and J calls were adopted from that table, with D and trimming inferred from the DNA. Present in this sample are about 470,000 clones, 87% of which were seen just once. The ten largest clonotypes hold roughly 0.7% of the sample.

The germline V gene encodes CDR1 MNHNY and CDR2 SVGAGI (reference sequence). V is cut by 5 bases and J by 0 bases, and the space between the germline ends is 8 bases. Measured from the cysteine to the phenylalanine, the CDR3 is 14 residues long. The CDR3 DNA has 42 bases and is translated from base 1. This record comes from a study of blood T cell repertoires in COVID-19 (dated by TCRdb to about 2020). Concerning the study at large: The collaborator samples originated in the United States, Italy and Spain and spanned the acute and convalescent phases of COVID-19. Samples were obtained from the ongoing ImmuneRACE study (first 160 participants) and from over a thousand subjects provided by 6 global collaborators. Deeply sampled blood TCRbeta repertoires from subjects exposed to, actively infected with, or recovered from COVID-19 were included in the dataset. The prospective study material was composed of cDNA or gDNA derived from T cells, B-cell-depleted T cells, or PBMCs. HLA class I and class II types, where available, came from metadata supplied by the sample provider rather than from assay-based typing. The repertoires were released in a freely available public database intended as a resource for research on the immune response to SARS-CoV-2. Nearly every sample came with metadata listing a de-identified subject ID, COVID-19 status, age in years and sex. Summary of the overall study and its limitations: The quantity of clinical and demographic metadata differed by source and by participant and was supplied without curation.

Participants in the prospective study were aged roughly 18 to 100 years, lived in more than 20 United States geographic areas, and enrolled through a virtual design. In the prospective study, participants were assigned to cohorts based on the clinical history participants reported in a screening survey and a study questionnaire. Recovered participants in ImmuneRACE Cohort 3 were defined by two consecutive negative NP/OP PCR tests, clearance by a healthcare professional, or resolution of symptoms. Mobile phlebotomists in the prospective study collected whole blood, serum and a nasopharyngeal or oropharyngeal swab from every participant. Over a roughly 2-month period, participants in the prospective study had the option of providing additional blood draws and questionnaires. Blood samples from the prospective study were shipped frozen or at room temperature prior to DNA extraction.

The sequence links TRBV6-6 to TRBJ1-3; the D gene is not confidently resolved. Sequencing input: PBMCs or T cells enriched from blood (not recorded which). This receptor was obtained from a woman younger than 35 who had recovered from COVID-19. The DNA reads TGTGCCAGCAGTCGAGTCAACTCTGGAAACACCATATATTTT. Translated, it gives CASSRVNSGNTIYF.